Following are 11 T cell receptor beta chains from one sample sequenced in a study of T cell responses to AZD1222 COVID-19 vaccine. The table came from immunoSEQ multiplex PCR; TCRdb's copy has only in-frame clones and leaves some out. The data hold about 130,000 clones, with 65% to 90% observed a single time. Sequences were derived from peripheral blood, sampled on day 0 of AZD1222 vaccination. The receptor set was obtained from an adult in good health.

The rearrangement joins TRBV21-1 to TRBJ1-1; the table's D call, TRBD1, has no DNA check behind it. TRBV21-1 is noted as a pseudogene. The CDR3 sequence is 11 residues long. CDR3 sequence reads: CASTRGDEAFF. In DNA, the CDR3 is TGTGCCAGCACCAGGGGGGACGAGGCTTTCTTT.

The chain has TRBV6-6 and TRBJ1-1; the D is unclear. The length of the CDR3 is 13 residues. Trimming cost V 5 bases and J 8 bases, with 15 bases left between them. Germline CDR1 reads MNHNY; CDR2 reads SVGAGI (reference sequence). In nucleotides, the CDR3 is TGTGCCAGCAGTCAGCCTGGAAACGAAGAAGCTTTCTTT. This translates into CASSQPGNEEAFF.

A word on this clone: One end of the junction fails to match germline, which may point to a read error. The chain carries TRBV11-3 and TRBJ2-3, with D tentatively TRBD2 (5 bases). The CDR3 length is 15 residues. CDR1 and CDR2 (germline): SGHNT, YENEEA. The CDR3, as DNA: TGTGCCAGCAGCCTAGAGGGTAGGGACACAGATACGCAGTATTTT. Its translation is CASSLEGRDTDTQYF.

The V call is TRBV19, the J call TRBJ2-1, with 7 bases matching TRBD2. Germline assignment: CDR1 LNHDA and CDR2 SQIVND (reference sequence). Trimming took 6 bases from V and 2 from J; bases not matched to a gene: 16. There are 18 residues in the CDR3. CDR3 DNA sequence: TGTGCCAGTAGGGTTGACGGGAGGTCGGGGCCCACCTACAATGAGCAGTTCTTC. Its translation is CASRVDGRSGPTYNEQFF. The variable domain in full, completed from reference TRBV19 and TRBJ2-1, reads DGGITQSPKYLFRKEGQNVTLSCEQNLNHDAMYWYRQDPGQGLRLIYYSQIVNDFQKGDIAEGYSVSREKKESFPLTVTSAQKNPTAFYLCASRVDGRSGPTYNEQFFGPGTRLTVL.

V and J are TRBV5-1 and TRBJ2-7, with D tentatively TRBD2 (5 bases). Trimming removed 3 bases from V and 7 bases from J, with 14 bases in between. This CDR3 has 13 residues. CDR1 and CDR2 from the germline V gene are SGHRS and YFSETQ. Here the CDR3 reads CASSSTRGWEQYF. Written as DNA, the CDR3 is TGCGCCAGCAGCTCGACCCGGGGATGGGAGCAGTACTTC.

The rearrangement links TRBV3-1 (or the pseudogene TRBV3-2) to TRBJ1-1, with D possibly TRBD1 on 5 matching bases. The CDR3 consists of 13 residues. The V and J ends lost 3 bases and 4 bases respectively, with 9 bases between them. Germline values: CDR1 LGHDT, CDR2 YNNKEL (reference sequence). The CDR3 protein is CASSQIGGTEAFF. The CDR3 DNA reads as TGTGCCAGCAGCCAGATTGGGGGCACTGAAGCTTTCTTT.

This chain uses TRBV20-1 with TRBJ1-2; D unclear. The CDR3 is 14 residues long. The ends were cut back, 3 bases at V and 10 bases at J, with 21 bases in the middle. Per germline, CDR1 DFQATT and CDR2 SNEGSKA (reference sequence). The CDR3 DNA reads as TGCAGTGCTAGTAGAGTGCAGGCCCTCTCCGCCTACACCTTC. It encodes CSASRVQALSAYTF.

The chain carries TRBV2 and TRBJ1-4; TRBD1 aligns across 9 bases. This CDR3 has 14 amino acids. Germline V gene data show CDR1 as SNHLY and CDR2 as FYNNEI. Trimming at V came to 6 bases and at J to 5 bases, leaving 4 bases not matched to a gene. The CDR3: CASRRDRVNEKLFF. The DNA of the CDR3 is TGTGCCAGCAGGAGGGACAGGGTAAATGAAAAACTGTTTTTT.

The chain uses TRBV7-9 and TRBJ2-5; unclear D gene. Germline values: CDR1 SEHNR, CDR2 FQNEAQ (reference sequence). V shed 1 base and J shed 1 base, with 10 bases lying between them. The CDR3 is 15 amino acids. The CDR3 nucleotides read TGTGCCAGCAGCTTAGTTGGTGGTACCCAAGAGACCCAGTACTTC. Its translation is CASSLVGGTQETQYF.

This rearrangement joins TRBV7-2 to TRBJ2-1; D call uncertain. This CDR3 comprises 15 residues. Trimming cost V 3 bases and J 8 bases, with 17 bases left between them. Germline lookup yields CDR1 SGHTA and CDR2 FQGNSA. The DNA of the CDR3 is TGTGCCAGCAGCTTTGTGCCTCTCCCCACCGATGAGCAGTTCTTC. Translating it yields CASSFVPLPTDEQFF.

This clone was picked up one time. The V and J genes are TRBV3-1 (or the pseudogene TRBV3-2) and TRBJ2-5; TRBD2 might be the D (6 bases). The CDR3 spans 12 residues. Per germline, CDR1 LGHDT and CDR2 YNNKEL (reference sequence). V lost 3 bases, J lost 7 bases, and 9 bases lay in between. In DNA form, the CDR3 reads TGTGCCAGCAGCCAGGTGCGGGGGACCCAGTACTTC. Its protein is CASSQVRGTQYF.